The 16 T cell receptor beta chains given below trace back to one sample, sequenced in a study of T cell responses to AZD1222 COVID-19 vaccine (dated by TCRdb to the early 2020s). Explained via the paper, the time point label denotes: about 28 days (+/-7) after the second vaccine dose. Library preparation used the immunoSEQ multiplex PCR assay. Here the immuneACCESS table is served through TCRdb, limited to in-frame sequences with V and J called. Missing clones are a known gap in these copies; in checked studies unresolved V genes cover under half, and the rest lacks a known reason. Within this sample are more than 75,000 clones, with 90% of them counted one time only. Less than 6% of the sample comes from the top ten. The specimen was peripheral blood, collected 28 days after the second AZD1222 dose. The receptors were sampled from an adult who received the AZD1222 COVID-19 vaccine.

J is TRBJ1-6 and V is TRBV5-4; tentatively, D is TRBD1 (6 bases). CDR1 and CDR2 from the germline V gene are SGHNT and YYREEE (reference sequence). There are 14 residues in the CDR3. The ends were cut back, 1 base at V and 8 bases at J, with 10 bases in the middle. The CDR3 protein is CASSLTGRHSPLHF. The CDR3 nucleotides are TGTGCCAGCAGCTTGACAGGGAGGCATTCACCCCTCCACTTT.

This chain joins TRBV7-6 and TRBJ2-2; 7 nucleotides align to TRBD1. J was trimmed by 7 bases and V by 5 bases; bases with no gene match: 10. The CDR3 runs 15 residues. CDR1 and CDR2 from the germline V gene are SGHVS and FNYEAQ. The CDR3 DNA follows: TGTGCCAGCAGCGATCTACAGGGGAGAGGCGGGGAGCTGTTTTTT. Translated: CASSDLQGRGGELFF.

This chain connects TRBV9 to TRBJ2-3, with 12 bases that match TRBD1. Germline V CDR1 and CDR2: SGDLS, YYNGEE. V dropped 4 bases and J dropped 6; count of bases not matched to a gene: 9. This CDR3 has 16 amino acids. CDR3 protein: CASSNPGTGGADTQYF. CDR3 nucleotide sequence: TGTGCCAGCAGCAACCCCGGGACAGGGGGCGCGGATACGCAGTATTTT.

V and J are TRBV10-3 and TRBJ1-1; a weak D match, TRBD1 (5 bases). Trimming cost V 5 bases and J 1 base, with 17 bases left between them. The CDR3 extends over 16 amino acids. CDR1 is ENHRY and CDR2 is SYGVKD in the germline V gene. The DNA of the CDR3 is TGTGCCATCAGTCAATTTCCGGGACTCAAGAACACTGAAGCTTTCTTT. Protein product: CAISQFPGLKNTEAFF.

The chain links TRBV2 to TRBJ2-1, with D perhaps matching TRBD2 (5 bases). Trimming took 5 bases from V and 7 from J, leaving 15 bases between them. Germline CDR1 and CDR2: SNHLY and FYNNEI. The CDR3 consists of 14 residues. The CDR3 DNA is TGTGCCAGCAGTCGAAGCTACCGAGGGAATGAGCAGTTCTTC. As protein: CASSRSYRGNEQFF.

The CDR3 region has the DNA TGTGCCAGCAGCCAAGATCTTGGGGAACGCCAGCCCCAGCATTTT. This gives the protein CASSQDLGERQPQHF. The gene calls are TRBV3-1 (or the pseudogene TRBV3-2) and TRBJ1-5; D remains unclear. V gave up 0 bases and J gave up 7 bases, with 13 bases separating them. CDR1 LGHDT and CDR2 YNNKEL come from the germline V gene (reference sequence). CDR3 size: 15 residues.

The chain carries TRBV3-1 (or the pseudogene TRBV3-2) and TRBJ1-1, with D tentatively TRBD1 (6 bases). Germline V gene sequence: CDR1 LGHDT, CDR2 YNNKEL (reference sequence). The germline V and J ends were trimmed by 2 bases and 6 bases, with 10 bases remaining between them. This CDR3 spans 13 amino acids. The CDR3, as DNA: TGTGCCAGCAGCCAATCCAGACAGGCTGAAGCTTTCTTT. Translated: CASSQSRQAEAFF.

The V and J genes are TRBV3-1 (or the pseudogene TRBV3-2) and TRBJ2-1, with TRBD2 matching 7 bases. Germline values: CDR1 LGHDT, CDR2 YNNKEL (reference sequence). With 3 bases clipped from V and 4 bases from J, the junction kept 12 bases outside the gene matches. The CDR3 runs 17 residues. For the CDR3, the DNA is TGTGCCAGCAGCCAGAGGTCCCGGATTAGCGGGTACAATGAGCAGTTCTTC. This translates into CASSQRSRISGYNEQFF.

J is TRBJ2-1 and V is TRBV28; 10 nucleotides match TRBD2. This CDR3 comprises 19 residues. Looked up from germline, CDR1 is MDHEN and CDR2 is SYDVKM. V lost 3 bases to trimming and J lost 6 bases; unmatched junction nucleotides: 17. CDR3 loop: CASSLLFSGGFLISNEQFF. CDR3 DNA: TGTGCCAGCAGTTTGTTGTTTAGCGGGGGGTTCCTGATCTCCAATGAGCAGTTCTTC.

The rearrangement uses TRBV3-1 (or the pseudogene TRBV3-2) and TRBJ2-2; unclear D gene. The V end was cut by 2 bases, the J end by 6 bases, with 4 bases between. Germline loops: CDR1 LGHDT, CDR2 YNNKEL (reference sequence). CDR3 length equals 12 residues. The CDR3 sequence is CASSQLSGELFF. The CDR3 region has the DNA TGTGCCAGCAGCCAACTCTCCGGGGAGCTGTTTTTT.

This clone was picked up one time. The chain recombines TRBV27 with TRBJ2-7; the match to TRBD1 covers 8 bases. V was pared by 0 bases and J by 8 bases, with 12 bases of the junction left unmatched. Per the germline V gene, CDR1 is MNHEY and CDR2 is SMNVEV (reference sequence). This CDR3 is 16 amino acids long. This CDR3 reads CASSLSLIRGRDKQYF. Written as DNA, the CDR3 is TGTGCCAGCAGTTTATCTCTTATCAGGGGGCGTGACAAGCAGTACTTC.

This chain links TRBV10-2 with TRBJ1-5; D unclear. This CDR3 is 13 amino acids long. Germline CDR1 is WSHSY and CDR2 is SAAADI. Trimming removed 5 bases at V and 5 bases at J, with 10 bases between. The CDR3: CASSLLVDQPQHF. The CDR3 coding sequence is TGCGCCAGCAGTCTTTTGGTGGATCAGCCCCAGCATTTT.

J is TRBJ1-1 and V is TRBV3-1 (or the pseudogene TRBV3-2); D is uncertain. CDR1 LGHDT and CDR2 YNNKEL come from the germline V gene (reference sequence). This CDR3 has 15 residues. V was shortened by 1 base and J by 0 bases, with 9 bases between the two germline ends. CDR3 protein: CASSQAGLMNTEAFF. The CDR3 nucleotides read TGTGCCAGCAGCCAAGCCGGCCTAATGAACACTGAAGCTTTCTTT.

The table lists this clone with a count of one. CDR3 coding DNA: TGTGCCAGCAGCCAATCTGAGGTGGGGGATGGCTACACCTTC. It specifies CASSQSEVGDGYTF. The genes are TRBV3-1 (or the pseudogene TRBV3-2) and TRBJ1-2; a weak D match, TRBD1 (5 bases). CDR3 size: 14 residues. Germline V gene lookup returns CDR1 LGHDT and CDR2 YNNKEL (reference sequence). The V end was cut by 2 bases, the J end by 6 bases, with 13 bases between.

The gene calls are TRBV5-5 and TRBJ2-7; D is perhaps TRBD2 (5 bases). The germline V and J ends were trimmed by 1 base and 6 bases, with 11 bases remaining between them. The CDR3 has 13 residues. Per germline, CDR1 SGHKS and CDR2 YYEKEE (reference sequence). In DNA form, the CDR3 reads TGTGCCAGCAGCTTGACAGTGGCGGGCGAGCAGTACTTC. Protein: CASSLTVAGEQYF.

The V and J genes are TRBV24-1 and TRBJ2-3; D might be TRBD2 (6 bases). Deletions cut 2 bases from V and 4 bases from J, with 12 bases between. CDR3 length equals 15 residues. From germline, CDR1 is KGHDR and CDR2 SFDVKD. The CDR3 DNA follows: TGTGCCACCAGTGATTCCGGGGCGGGGCCAGATACGCAGTATTTT. It translates to CATSDSGAGPDTQYF.